This TCR beta chain was documented in a study of T cells in Graves' hyperthyroidism and ophthalmopathy. RNA transcripts were the template for amplifying TCR beta CDR3 regions. HTBI primers were used for first-round RT-PCR of the TCR CDR3. TCRdb used MiXCR to reprocess the multiplex PCR reads, holding one entry per CDR3 protein. Of roughly 420,000 distinct CDR3 sequences in the sample, 15% to 19% were seen once. An absence of ophthalmopathy progression within 18 months meant stable Graves' hyperthyroidism. Investigators excluded patients with uncontrolled infection, other autoimmune disease, pregnancy or lactation. Around 9.9 ml of fresh peripheral blood supplied the PBMCs. This clonotype was observed many times. The sequence came from a woman between 18 and 29 years old with Graves' hyperthyroidism. Specimen: blood.

The CDR3 region is CASSLLPGHEQFF. The DNA for the CDR3 is TGTGCCAGCTCCCTCCTCCCGGGGCATGAGCAGTTCTTC. The chain links TRBV18 to TRBJ2-1; D tentatively reads TRBD1 or TRBD2 (5 bases each). The V end was cut by 6 bases, the J end by 8 bases, with 14 bases between. Looked up from germline, CDR1 is KGHSH and CDR2 is LQKENI. The CDR3 spans 13 residues.